Below are 16 T cell receptor beta chains sequenced from a single sample in a study of blood T cell repertoires in COVID-19. The data were produced by immunoSEQ multiplex PCR, yet TCRdb's version contains in-frame clones alone and is incomplete. This table has some 74,000 clones, 83% appearing once. The sample comprised peripheral blood. The receptors here all came from an elderly man with acute or convalescent COVID-19.

This clone has only one observation. The V gene is TRBV28, the J gene TRBJ1-4; 8 nucleotides match TRBD1. Trimming removed 1 base from V and 4 bases from J; junction bases left unmatched: 2. This CDR3 comprises 15 residues. CDR1 and CDR2 (germline): MDHEN, SYDVKM. The DNA of the CDR3 is TGTGCCAGCAGTTTATTGACAGGGGTTAATGAAAAACTGTTTTTT. This translates into CASSLLTGVNEKLFF.

This clone has just a few counts. The chain has TRBV7-3 and TRBJ2-1; 8 bases fit TRBD2. Germline CDR1 reads SGHTA; CDR2 reads FQGTGA. V lost 5 bases to trimming and J lost 4 bases; unmatched junction nucleotides: 13. The CDR3 consists of 17 residues. The CDR3 protein is CASSPTPGLAGYNEQFF. The CDR3 DNA reads TGTGCCAGCAGCCCAACACCCGGGCTAGCGGGTTACAATGAGCAGTTCTTC.

The V and J genes are TRBV4-3 and TRBJ1-2; no definite D call. V gave up 1 base and J gave up 4 bases, with 10 bases separating them. Germline values: CDR1 LGHNA, CDR2 YSLEER. The CDR3 is 14 amino acids. The CDR3 coding sequence is TGCGCCAGCAGCCAAGGAGGGTTAGGCTATGGCTACACCTTC. The encoded protein is CASSQGGLGYGYTF.

This clone was counted once. V usage is TRBV11-1 and J usage is TRBJ1-1; 7 bases map to TRBD1. The CDR3 covers 15 residues. With V trimmed by 5 bases and J by 5 bases, 11 bases remained unmatched. Germline-derived CDR1 and CDR2 are SGHAT and FQDESV (reference sequence). The CDR3 region is CASSPALQGWTEAFF. The DNA for the CDR3 is TGTGCCAGCAGCCCGGCATTACAGGGGTGGACTGAAGCTTTCTTT.

This clone showed up just once. This chain joins TRBV19 and TRBJ1-5; 12 nucleotides match TRBD1. The germline gives CDR1 LNHDA, CDR2 SQIVND (reference sequence). The junction had 12 bases not matched to a gene; V was cut back by 0 bases and J by 6 bases. This CDR3 region has 19 residues. The CDR3 DNA follows: TGTGCCAGTAGTATAGATAGGGGGACAGGGGGCTATGGTATTCAGCCCCAGCATTTT. Protein product: CASSIDRGTGGYGIQPQHF.

This chain links TRBV5-8 with TRBJ1-6; 9 bases are shared with TRBD1. CDR3 length equals 15 residues. Losses at the gene ends were 4 bases for V and 5 bases for J; bases not matched to a gene: 4. CDR1 SGHTS and CDR2 YDEGEE come from the germline V gene. The CDR3 sequence: CASSTGTGNNSPLHF. The CDR3 nucleotides are TGTGCCAGCAGCACCGGGACAGGGAATAATTCACCCCTCCACTTT.

This clone was seen many times. The chain recombines TRBV5-4 with TRBJ2-7; 9 bases match TRBD1. Germline CDR1 and CDR2: SGHNT and YYREEE (reference sequence). This CDR3 is 14 amino acids long. V shed 3 bases and J 0 bases; nucleotides not matched to a gene: 1. The CDR3 nucleotides are TGTGCCAGCAGCTCGGACAGGGGCTCCTACGAGCAGTACTTC. Encoded protein: CASSSDRGSYEQYF.

Sample share makes this clone medium-sized. The chain carries TRBV7-3 and TRBJ1-1, with D perhaps TRBD1 (6 bases). There are 15 residues in the CDR3. The germline V gene has CDR1 SGHTA and CDR2 FQGTGA. The V gene lost 5 bases and the J gene lost 3 bases, with 16 bases spanning the gap. CDR3 sequence reads: CASSLGGGAYTEAFF. The CDR3 DNA sequence: TGTGCCAGCAGCCTCGGTGGGGGGGCGTACACTGAAGCTTTCTTT.

The V call is TRBV7-2, the J call TRBJ2-3, with a possible D match to TRBD2 (5 bases). Germline CDR1 is SGHTA and CDR2 is FQGNSA. This CDR3 contains 15 residues. V was clipped by 2 bases and J by 2 bases, with 11 bases between them. The CDR3 nucleotides are TGTGCCAGCAGCTTATTCGGGGAACTCACAGATACGCAGTATTTT. The encoded protein is CASSLFGELTDTQYF. Full variable domain (missing parts from reference TRBV7-2 and TRBJ2-3): GAGVSQSPSNKVTEKGKDVELRCDPISGHTALYWYRQSLGQGLEFLIYFQGNSAPDKSGLPSDRFSAERTGGSVSTLTIQRTQQEDSAVYLCASSLFGELTDTQYFGPGTRLTVL.

V usage is TRBV12-3 or TRBV12-4 and J usage is TRBJ1-6; TRBD1 agrees at 7 bases. V shed 5 bases and J 9 bases; nucleotides not matched to a gene: 4. This CDR3 is 13 amino acids long. The CDR3 DNA reads TGTGCCAGCAGTCAGGGGGTAGGTTCACCCCTCCACTTT. It yields the protein CASSQGVGSPLHF.

V and J are TRBV28 and TRBJ1-5; 10 bases map to TRBD1. The CDR3 has 18 amino acids. The ends lost 7 bases at V and 0 bases at J; junction bases unmatched: 12. Germline CDR1 reads MDHEN; CDR2 reads SYDVKM. Here the CDR3 DNA reads TGTGCCAGCACTCAGGGACAGGGGAGAGCTTATAGCAATCAGCCCCAGCATTTT. This codes for CASTQGQGRAYSNQPQHF.

V and J are TRBV24-1 and TRBJ2-2, with 9 positions matching TRBD1. The junction had 8 bases not matched to a gene; V was cut back by 4 bases and J by 6 bases. CDR1 is KGHDR and CDR2 is SFDVKD in the germline V gene. The CDR3 consists of 16 residues. As DNA, the CDR3 is TGTGCCACCAGTGACACCGGGACAGGGTTCGCCGGGGAGCTGTTTTTT. This encodes CATSDTGTGFAGELFF.

The rearrangement uses TRBV19 and TRBJ1-1, with D tentatively TRBD1 (6 bases). The V end lost 5 bases, the J end lost 3 bases, and 13 bases lay between the germline ends. This CDR3 has 14 residues. Germline V gene lookup returns CDR1 LNHDA and CDR2 SQIVND (reference sequence). The CDR3 loop reads CASSEQGYDTEAFF. CDR3 DNA sequence: TGTGCCAGTAGTGAACAGGGATACGACACTGAAGCTTTCTTT.

The rearrangement links TRBV2 to TRBJ1-1; D may be TRBD1 (5 bases). Germline V gene sequence: CDR1 SNHLY, CDR2 FYNNEI. The V end was cut by 5 bases, the J end by 4 bases, with 11 bases between. This CDR3 region has 13 residues. CDR3 in amino acids: CASSPRVVTEAFF. CDR3 nucleotide sequence: TGTGCCAGCAGTCCCAGGGTTGTCACTGAAGCTTTCTTT.

This clone came up a few times. The chain employs TRBV29-1 and TRBJ2-1; TRBD2 aligns across 7 bases. Germline CDR1 SQVTM, CDR2 ANQGSEA. V shed 2 bases, J shed 4 bases, and the junction held 5 bases outside the gene matches. This CDR3 has 14 residues. CDR3: CSVEFRGEYNEQFF. CDR3 DNA sequence: TGCAGCGTTGAATTTCGGGGGGAATACAATGAGCAGTTCTTC.

The chain uses TRBV9 and TRBJ2-2, with D perhaps TRBD1 (6 bases). The CDR3 is 15 residues long. Trimming pared 0 bases from V and 2 bases from J, leaving 8 bases between. Germline assignment: CDR1 SGDLS and CDR2 YYNGEE. The CDR3 is CASSVEQGNTGELFF. For the CDR3, the DNA is TGTGCCAGCAGCGTAGAACAGGGCAACACCGGGGAGCTGTTTTTT.